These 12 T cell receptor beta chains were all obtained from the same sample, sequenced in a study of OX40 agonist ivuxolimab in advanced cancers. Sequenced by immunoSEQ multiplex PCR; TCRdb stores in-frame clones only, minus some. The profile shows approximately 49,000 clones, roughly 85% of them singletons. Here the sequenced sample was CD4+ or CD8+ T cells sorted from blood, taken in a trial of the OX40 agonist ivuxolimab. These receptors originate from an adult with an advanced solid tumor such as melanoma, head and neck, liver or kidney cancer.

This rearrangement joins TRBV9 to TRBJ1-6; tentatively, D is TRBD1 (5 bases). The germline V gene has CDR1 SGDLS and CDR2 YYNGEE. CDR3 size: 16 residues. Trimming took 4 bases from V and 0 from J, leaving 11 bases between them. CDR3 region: CASSPRQSSYNSPLHF. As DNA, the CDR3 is TGTGCCAGCAGCCCGCGACAGAGCTCCTATAATTCACCCCTCCACTTT.

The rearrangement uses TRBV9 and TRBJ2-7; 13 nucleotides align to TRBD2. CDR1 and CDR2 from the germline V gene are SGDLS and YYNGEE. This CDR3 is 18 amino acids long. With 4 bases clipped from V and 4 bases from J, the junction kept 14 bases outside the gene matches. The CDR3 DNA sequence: TGTGCCAGCAGCAGACTAGCGGGGGGTCCCCCACTAATTTACGAGCAGTACTTC. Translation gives CASSRLAGGPPLIYEQYF.

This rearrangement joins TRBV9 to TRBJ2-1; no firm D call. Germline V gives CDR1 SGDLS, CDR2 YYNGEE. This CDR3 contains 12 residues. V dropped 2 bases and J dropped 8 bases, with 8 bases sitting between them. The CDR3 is CASSVSIDEQFF. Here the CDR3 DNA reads TGTGCCAGCAGCGTTTCGATCGATGAGCAGTTCTTC.

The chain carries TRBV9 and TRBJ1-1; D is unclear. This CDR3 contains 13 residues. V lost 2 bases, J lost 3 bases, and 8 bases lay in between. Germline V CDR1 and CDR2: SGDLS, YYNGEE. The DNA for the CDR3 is TGTGCCAGCAGCGTTAAGACCTACACTGAAGCTTTCTTT. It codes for CASSVKTYTEAFF.

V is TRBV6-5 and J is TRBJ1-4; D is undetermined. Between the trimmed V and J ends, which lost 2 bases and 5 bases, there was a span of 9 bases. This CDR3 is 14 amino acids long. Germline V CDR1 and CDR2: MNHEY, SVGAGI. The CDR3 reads CASSYTQQNEKLFF. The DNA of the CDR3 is TGTGCCAGCAGTTACACACAGCAAAATGAAAAACTGTTTTTT.

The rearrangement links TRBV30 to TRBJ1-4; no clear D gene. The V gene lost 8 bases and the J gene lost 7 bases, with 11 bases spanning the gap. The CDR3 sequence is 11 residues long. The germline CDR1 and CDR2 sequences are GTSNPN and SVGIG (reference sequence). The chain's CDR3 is CAGMGGEKLFF. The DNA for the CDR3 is TGTGCCGGAATGGGTGGTGAAAAACTGTTTTTT.

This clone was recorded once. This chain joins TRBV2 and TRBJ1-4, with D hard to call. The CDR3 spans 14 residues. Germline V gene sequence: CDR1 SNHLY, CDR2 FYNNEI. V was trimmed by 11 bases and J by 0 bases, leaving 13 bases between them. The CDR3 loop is CAASGRTTNEKLFF. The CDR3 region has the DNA TGTGCCGCCTCCGGGCGGACAACTAATGAAAAACTGTTTTTT. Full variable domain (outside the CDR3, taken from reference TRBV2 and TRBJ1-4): EPEVTQTPSHQVTQMGQEVILRCVPISNHLYFYWYRQILGQKVEFLVSFYNNEISEKSEIFDDQFSVERPDGSNFTLKIRSTKLEDSAMYFCAASGRTTNEKLFFGSGTQLSVL.

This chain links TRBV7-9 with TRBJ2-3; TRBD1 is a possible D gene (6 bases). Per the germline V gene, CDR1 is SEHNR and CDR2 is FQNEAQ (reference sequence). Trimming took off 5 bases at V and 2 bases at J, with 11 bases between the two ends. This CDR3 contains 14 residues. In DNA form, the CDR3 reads TGTGCCAGCAGCCTCACAGGGTACACAGATACGCAGTATTTT. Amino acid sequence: CASSLTGYTDTQYF. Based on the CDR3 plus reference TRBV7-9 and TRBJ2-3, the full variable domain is DTGVSQNPRHKITKRGQNVTFRCDPISEHNRLYWYRQTLGQGPEFLTYFQNEAQLEKSRLLSDRFSAERPKGSFSTLEIQRTEQGDSAMYLCASSLTGYTDTQYFGPGTRLTVL.

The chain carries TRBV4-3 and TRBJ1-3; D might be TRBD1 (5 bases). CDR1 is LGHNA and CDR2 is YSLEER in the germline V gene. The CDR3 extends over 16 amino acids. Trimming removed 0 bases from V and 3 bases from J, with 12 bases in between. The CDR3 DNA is TGCGCCAGCAGCCAAGATCCAGGGAGATTTGGAAACACCATATATTTT. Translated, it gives CASSQDPGRFGNTIYF.

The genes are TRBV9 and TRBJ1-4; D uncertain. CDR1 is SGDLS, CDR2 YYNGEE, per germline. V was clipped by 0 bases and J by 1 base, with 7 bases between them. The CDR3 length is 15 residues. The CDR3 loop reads CASSVAGGTNEKLFF. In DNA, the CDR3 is TGTGCCAGCAGCGTAGCGGGAGGAACTAATGAAAAACTGTTTTTT.

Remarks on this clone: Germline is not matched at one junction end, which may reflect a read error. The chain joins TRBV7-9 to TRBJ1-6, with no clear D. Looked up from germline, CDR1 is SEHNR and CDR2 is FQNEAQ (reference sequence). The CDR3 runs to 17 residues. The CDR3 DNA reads TGTGCCAGCAGCGTAGCTTATTCCACGGGCTTTAATTCACCCCTCCACTTT. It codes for CASSVAYSTGFNSPLHF.

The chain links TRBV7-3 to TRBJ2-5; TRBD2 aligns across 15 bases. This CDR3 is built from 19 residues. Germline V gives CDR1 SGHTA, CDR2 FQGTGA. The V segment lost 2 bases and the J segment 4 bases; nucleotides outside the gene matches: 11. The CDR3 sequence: CASSLRAKGLAGGGETQYF. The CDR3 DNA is TGTGCCAGCAGCTTACGGGCAAAGGGACTAGCGGGGGGCGGAGAGACCCAGTACTTC.